One T cell receptor (beta chain) is described in this entry. This clone was detected only once. The antigen it recognizes is unknown. Base qualities are not recorded, but no much larger clone differs from it by a single base. In total, around 600 healthy bone marrow donors made up the cohort. At the time of sampling, every cohort member was nominally healthy, though immune exposures that went unrecorded were likely present. The donor tested CMV seronegative, placing the donor among the 350 to 400 seronegative members of the cohort. A peripheral blood sample was provided by each donor, and peripheral blood mononuclear cells were used for TCR beta sequencing. The Qiagen DNeasy Blood Extraction Kit was used to extract genomic DNA from the blood cell samples. This sample is part of a study of cytomegalovirus exposure and HLA in healthy donors listed by TCRdb under 2017. Turning to the overall study: According to an earlier analysis of 550 to 750 of the donors, about 179 million T cells yielded 117 million unique TCR beta sequences and 276 Gb of sequence data. Roughly 300 gigabases of sequencing data and 70 million to 100 million unique TCR sequences made up an early release that covered approximately 620 HLA-typed donors. Among the 398 genotyped donors, under 90% belonged to the genetic ancestry cluster associated with self-reported Caucasian donors. The study was designed to test whether signatures of past pathogen exposure could be identified by cataloging public T cell receptors. The study profiled the T cell repertoires of under 700 subjects by immunosequencing and related them to cytomegalovirus serostatus. A separate validation cohort of roughly 130 different subjects was used in addition to the 666-subject first cohort. High-throughput TCR immunosequencing, statistical association of individual TCRs with disease status, and machine learning were combined to predict cytomegalovirus infection status. To study patterns of TCR occurrence, a later analysis re-analyzed previously published TCR beta repertoires from 550 to 800 donors and added high-resolution HLA genotyping. Rather than drawing on any new phenotypic data, the later analysis identified candidate immune exposures from TCR beta sequences and the way those sequences occurred across donors. An earlier analysis of 587 of the donors used high-throughput TCR beta sequencing to judge whether each TCR beta V gene segment behaved as functional or pseudogenic. Donor age, sex, ethnicity and CMV serostatus were compiled together with the repertoire data. A later genetic analysis took genome-wide SNP genotypes for 398 of the 666 donors and used that subset as a discovery cohort. All discovery cohort repertoires had been generated using a single sequencing platform. Class I and class II HLA loci were covered by the typing at four-digit resolution. The number of typed donors differed by locus: about 629-630 for A, B, C, DRB1 and DQB1; approximately 530 for DQA1; about 600 for DPA1; and 400 to 480 for DPB1. About 5 DR-DQ haplotypes were handled as single units for association and clustering, since linkage in the cohort was strong. Among 398 genotyped donors of the cohort, an average of about 240,000 unique TCR beta nucleotide sequences were sequenced per donor, about a sixth of them non-productive.

Results the study describes overall, beyond this receptor: In a later analysis, HLA-associated TCR beta chains were found to be more clonally expanded and to have lower generation probabilities than equally common non-associated chains. Because counts were too low, about 18 rarely observed V segments, including chromosome 9 orphons, were excluded from the earlier analysis of under 650 of the donors. Broadly in line with IMGT annotations, most TCR beta V segments showed up in productive rearrangements about 87% or about 30% of the time in an earlier analysis of several hundred of the donors. It was suggested by the authors that the approach could potentially be generalized to other disease states and immunological phenotypes. In a later analysis, several top co-occurrence clusters were reported to appear linked to parvovirus B19, influenza, CMV and Epstein-Barr virus. An association between a missense DCLRE1C variant and V-gene and J-gene trimming of TCR beta chains was found in a later genetic analysis and replicated in an independent cohort. HLA typing was unavailable for some donors at each locus, so association tests used only the typed subset. Cytomegalovirus status was reported to be diagnosed by the classifier with high specificity and sensitivity in both the original and validation cohorts. A later analysis found that TCR association rates varied across HLA loci, with DRB1 alleles showing the most associated TCRs and HLA-C alleles the fewest. In vitro tests confirmed that three of the cytomegalovirus-associated TCR beta chains recognize cytomegalovirus antigens. The presence/absence analyses assumed that sequencing depth was roughly uniform across donors, and that assumption may not be true. The only immune exposure information available for the cohort was CMV serostatus. The cohort was sequenced for TCR beta chains only, and without alpha or paired-chain data the features that could be detected were limited. Most TCR sequences were observed very rarely across donors, whereas some public TCRs were present in many individuals. A further reported finding was that TCR beta sequences accurately predicted the HLA-A and HLA-B alleles for most subjects in the first cohort. According to a later genetic analysis, donors in an Asian-associated ancestry cluster had fewer N-insertions in productive TCRs than the roughly 670-donor mean. Linkage disequilibrium might explain the correlated functional status among segregating V segments, but an unknown experimental factor could not be excluded. The study listed 150 to 200 TCR beta chains as associated with cytomegalovirus. When HLA alleles, especially DR and DQ, strongly co-occurred, TCR associations were difficult to assign to individual alleles. A later analysis associated about 17,000 TCR beta sequences with specific HLA alleles at a false discovery rate of 0.05. A cluster of highly shared sequence variants was judged likely to represent a technical artifact of the sequencing pipeline. In a later analysis, most CMV-associated TCR beta chains were found to appear HLA-restricted, with HLA associations seemingly driven largely by CMV exposure.

Receptors were amplified or captured by the immunoSEQ multiplex PCR assay. For the multiplex PCR, a mixture combining 60 forward primers for TCR Vbeta segments and 13 reverse primers for TCR Jbeta segments was used. Amplification of the CDR3 region of rearranged TCR beta genes was performed with a multiplex PCR assay on genomic DNA. On the Illumina HiSeq System, the amplified TCR beta libraries were sequenced as 87-base-pair reads. The published analysis was carried out like this. In a later analysis, some 80 million unique TCR beta chains were counted across the 500 to 850 repertoires, and approximately 11 million of these chains were shared by at least two donors. Raw reads were error-corrected and collapsed into unique sequences with a nearest-neighbor algorithm that merged closely related sequences to remove PCR and sequencing errors. To assign V, D and J gene segments, CDR3 sequences were aligned to IMGT reference sequences. For a sequence to be retained, a match of at least six nucleotides was required to both a V gene segment and a J gene segment. A rearrangement counted as productive if the CDR3 had no stop codons and remained in frame with V and J, and every other rearrangement counted as non-productive. CDR3 was defined by IMGT convention, running from the second conserved V-encoded cysteine to the conserved J-encoded phenylalanine. The earlier analysis of 450 to 750 of the donors excluded any sequence lacking an unambiguous match to a single V gene segment. An earlier analysis of over 450 of the donors classified V segments as functional when productive rearrangements were above 56.7% and as segregating when the standard deviation between donors was above 5%. A statistical classification framework was developed to diagnose cytomegalovirus status using the catalog of TCR beta chain sequences. In a later analysis, TCR nucleotide sequences were compared against IMGT/GENE-DB human TR gene sequences so that V and J genes could be assigned. Using the TCRdist pipeline, a later analysis assigned CDR3 sequences along with most-parsimonious VDJ recombination scenarios. In a later analysis, each TCR beta chain was defined by its CDR3 amino acid sequence together with its V-gene family, and reads without a unique V-gene family were excluded. As a way to deal with suspected cross-contamination and a sequencing artifact, a later analysis dropped 592 nucleotide sequences that were highly shared and had low generation probability. A later analysis calculated a clonal expansion index for each public chain from normalized within-repertoire ranks of inferred template counts. A later analysis computed generation probabilities with a VDJ recombination model fitted to out-of-frame rearrangements, and checked the results against IGoR. A later analysis scored TCR-TCR, TCR-HLA and TCR-CMV co-occurrence with hypergeometric tests, applying a repertoire-size bias correction to TCR pairs. A later analysis estimated false discovery rates by permuting HLA or CMV assignments 20 times. A later analysis grouped co-occurring TCRs with DBSCAN, adding TCRdist sequence similarity when clustering within HLA-allele-positive subsets. Repertoires with fewer than 30,000 or more than 120,000 public chains, plus five repertoires with anomalous nucleotide sharing, were excluded from co-occurrence clustering. TCRdb re-hosts the immuneACCESS table, in-frame sequences only. Its copies lack some clones; in the studies checked, an unresolved V gene accounts for under half of them, and the cause for the rest is not known. V, J and clone size reflect that table, while D and trimming were determined from the DNA. For this sample the table gives some 200,000 clones, of which about 70% were detected only once. The ten top clones hold 1.5% to 2% of the sample.

This receptor was taken from a woman aged 30 to 39 in good health and CMV-seronegative. Sequencing was carried out using PBMCs.

The sequenced DNA: TGTGCCAGCAAGTTGCCGCTCGGTCGCAAGGAGACCCAGTACTTC. The encoded protein is CASKLPLGRKETQYF. The chain is assembled from TRBV28 and TRBJ2-5; no D gene is confidently identified. The CDR3 measures 15 amino acids from cysteine to phenylalanine. Of all the DNA, just the CDR3 is kept, 45 bases in frame from base 1. In the germline V gene, CDR1 corresponds to MDHEN and CDR2 to SYDVKM. The junction carries 20 bases between V and J, which are trimmed by 7 bases and 5 bases respectively.